Below, 27 T cell receptor beta chains from the same sample are listed, as sequenced in a study of blood T cell repertoires in COVID-19. TCRdb's table, derived via immunoSEQ multiplex PCR, lists solely in-frame clones and lacks some. The sample has fewer than 250,000 clones, just over 85% seen once. Material for sequencing was PBMCs or T cells enriched from blood (not recorded which). The receptor source for this set is a woman aged 35 to 49 with acute COVID-19.

This chain connects TRBV13 to TRBJ1-5; D uncertain. There are 14 residues in the CDR3. Trimming cost V 0 bases and J 2 bases, with 5 bases left between them. Germline CDR1 reads PRHDT; CDR2 reads FYEKMQ (reference sequence). Written as DNA, the CDR3 is TGTGCCAGCAGCTTAGGCGAGGGCAATCAGCCCCAGCATTTT. It is translated as CASSLGEGNQPQHF.

In nucleotides, the CDR3 is TGTGCCAGCAGCTTAGATGGGGGAGGTACGCAGTATTTT. Residues: CASSLDGGGTQYF. This rearrangement joins TRBV7-2 to TRBJ2-3; D is perhaps TRBD2 (6 bases). Trimming stripped 1 base from V and 8 bases from J, with 10 bases between. CDR3 length: 13 amino acids. Germline V gene sequence: CDR1 SGHTA, CDR2 FQGNSA.

The chain has TRBV29-1 and TRBJ2-2, with 9 bases lining up with TRBD2. Unmatched junction bases numbered 9, after V lost 5 bases and J lost 8 bases. Germline values: CDR1 SQVTM, CDR2 ANQGSEA. The CDR3 runs 14 residues. The CDR3 sequence: CSVHRGLAGGELFF. The CDR3, as DNA: TGCAGCGTTCACAGGGGACTAGCAGGAGGGGAGCTGTTTTTT.

This chain links TRBV2 with TRBJ2-3, with a weak D call TRBD2 (5 bases). Germline V gene sequence: CDR1 SNHLY, CDR2 FYNNEI. CDR3 size: 13 residues. Trimming pared 5 bases from V and 6 bases from J, leaving 12 bases between. The CDR3 protein is CASSPGKRDTQYF. As DNA, the CDR3 is TGTGCCAGCAGTCCTGGGAAGCGGGATACGCAGTATTTT.

The J gene is TRBJ1-3, the V gene TRBV5-8, with TRBD1 matching 9 bases. CDR3 length equals 14 residues. With 4 bases clipped from V and 4 bases from J, the junction kept 3 bases outside the gene matches. Germline V gene sequence: CDR1 SGHTS, CDR2 YDEGEE. The DNA of the CDR3 is TGTGCCAGCAGCCCCGGGACAGGGGGAAACACCATATATTTT. Translating it yields CASSPGTGGNTIYF. The complete variable domain, with remaining parts taken from reference TRBV5-8 and TRBJ1-3, reads EAGVTQSPTHLIKTRGQQATLRCSPISGHTSVYWYQQALGLGLQFLLWYDEGEERNRGNFPPRFSGRQFPNYSSELNVNALELEDSALYLCASSPGTGGNTIYFGEGSWLTVV.

The chain combines TRBV6-5 with TRBJ2-7; maybe TRBD1 (6 bases). CDR1 is MNHEY, CDR2 SVGAGI, per germline. CDR3 size: 15 residues. Deletions cut 0 bases from V and 2 bases from J, with 11 bases between. The CDR3 spells CASSYSRRGTYEQYF. As DNA, the CDR3 is TGTGCCAGCAGTTACTCGCGAAGGGGGACCTACGAGCAGTACTTC.

This sequence joins TRBV27 and TRBJ2-1, with unresolved D. The V end lost 3 bases, the J end lost 2 bases, and 8 bases lay between the germline ends. Germline values: CDR1 MNHEY, CDR2 SMNVEV (reference sequence). CDR3 length: 14 amino acids. The CDR3 loop is CASSFDGPYNEQFF. The CDR3 nucleotides are TGTGCCAGCAGTTTTGATGGGCCCTACAATGAGCAGTTCTTC.

The chain employs TRBV9 and TRBJ1-2; D is perhaps TRBD1 (5 bases). CDR1 is SGDLS and CDR2 is YYNGEE in the germline V gene. Trimming left V 4 bases short and J 8 bases short, with 12 bases between. This CDR3 has 12 residues. DNA for the CDR3: TGTGCCAGCAGCACCAGGGATGGAGGCTACACCTTC. Amino acids: CASSTRDGGYTF.

This clone was seen more than once but under ten times. The V call is TRBV28, the J call TRBJ2-7; 12 nucleotides align to TRBD1. Losses at the gene ends were 2 bases for V and 4 bases for J; bases not matched to a gene: 3. CDR1 MDHEN and CDR2 SYDVKM come from the germline V gene. The CDR3 consists of 15 residues. DNA of the CDR3: TGTGCCAGCAGTTTACGGGACAGGGGGCGTTACGAGCAGTACTTC. Its translation: CASSLRDRGRYEQYF.

The V call is TRBV7-6, the J call TRBJ2-3; D remains unclear. V gave up 5 bases and J gave up 3 bases, with 6 bases separating them. The CDR3 totals 12 residues. Germline V gene sequence: CDR1 SGHVS, CDR2 FNYEAQ. CDR3 amino acids: CASSPRTDTQYF. CDR3 sequence (DNA): TGTGCCAGCAGCCCCCGGACAGATACGCAGTATTTT.

This clone appeared a single time. This rearrangement joins TRBV3-1 (or the pseudogene TRBV3-2) to TRBJ1-1; 8 positions match TRBD1. Germline V gene data show CDR1 as LGHDT and CDR2 as YNNKEL (reference sequence). The V and J ends lost 6 bases and 3 bases, in that order; junction bases with no gene match: 9. This CDR3 comprises 15 residues. CDR3 bases: TGTGCCAGCAGATTTAGACAGGGGACGCACACTGAAGCTTTCTTT. Amino acid sequence: CASRFRQGTHTEAFF.

The chain recombines TRBV15 with TRBJ2-7; D not certain. The CDR3 spans 15 residues. Germline V CDR1 and CDR2: LNHNV, YYDKDF (reference sequence). The V gene lost 0 bases and the J gene lost 0 bases, with 9 bases spanning the gap. The CDR3 DNA reads as TGTGCCACCAGCAGAGATACTCTCCACTCCTACGAGCAGTACTTC. This codes for CATSRDTLHSYEQYF.

The V and J genes are TRBV28 and TRBJ1-5; a possible D gene is TRBD1 (6 bases). The CDR3 sequence is 14 residues long. Trimming stripped 1 base from V and 8 bases from J, with 12 bases between. Germline CDR1 reads MDHEN; CDR2 reads SYDVKM. The CDR3 sequence is CASSLSIGQKPQHF. The CDR3 DNA reads TGTGCCAGCAGTTTATCCATTGGACAGAAGCCCCAGCATTTT.

This clone is a singleton in its sample. The rearrangement joins TRBV7-6 to TRBJ1-4, with no clear D. CDR3 size: 13 residues. Germline CDR1 SGHVS, CDR2 FNYEAQ. V lost 5 bases and J 8 bases, leaving 12 bases between the germline ends. This chain's CDR3 is CASSLTFGEKLFF. The CDR3 nucleotides read TGTGCCAGCAGCCTTACCTTCGGGGAAAAACTGTTTTTT.

In its sample, this clone was seen a few times. The chain uses TRBV24-1 and TRBJ2-2; D is perhaps TRBD2 (6 bases). The CDR3 covers 16 residues. Looked up from germline, CDR1 is KGHDR and CDR2 is SFDVKD. V was pared by 3 bases and J by 0 bases, with 10 bases between. This CDR3 is CATSDAGLPNTGELFF. The CDR3 DNA reads as TGTGCCACCAGTGATGCGGGACTCCCGAACACCGGGGAGCTGTTTTTT.

The chain couples TRBV7-6 to TRBJ1-1, with D tentatively TRBD1 (6 bases). V shed 3 bases and J shed 4 bases, with 18 bases lying between them. In germline, CDR1 is SGHVS, CDR2 FNYEAQ. There are 16 residues in the CDR3. The CDR3, as DNA: TGTGCCAGCAGCTTCACTCCAGGACGGGGGGCCACTGAAGCTTTCTTT. This encodes CASSFTPGRGATEAFF.

The chain links TRBV15 to TRBJ2-1; 15 bases fit TRBD2. CDR1 LNHNV and CDR2 YYDKDF come from the germline V gene (reference sequence). The CDR3 has 18 amino acids. After removal of 5 bases from V and 7 bases from J, the junction contained 12 bases not matched to a gene. This CDR3 reads CATSPARGLAGGGNEQFF. Written as DNA, the CDR3 is TGTGCCACCAGCCCCGCCCGGGGACTAGCGGGAGGAGGTAATGAGCAGTTCTTC.

The chain employs TRBV28 and TRBJ2-7, with 9 bases fitting TRBD1. The V segment lost 2 bases and the J segment 2 bases; nucleotides outside the gene matches: 4. This CDR3 is 15 amino acids long. Germline loops: CDR1 MDHEN, CDR2 SYDVKM. CDR3 loop: CASSLVGTGTYEQYF. DNA of the CDR3: TGTGCCAGCAGTTTAGTAGGGACAGGGACCTACGAGCAGTACTTC.

The rearrangement links TRBV19 to TRBJ2-5, with D possibly matching TRBD2 (5 bases). This CDR3 has 14 residues. Germline assignment: CDR1 LNHDA and CDR2 SQIVND (reference sequence). The ends were cut back, 4 bases at V and 1 base at J, with 10 bases in the middle. The CDR3, as DNA: TGTGCCAGTAGTACACGAGGACTCCAAGAGACCCAGTACTTC. It specifies CASSTRGLQETQYF.

This clone was observed once. The chain links TRBV29-1 to TRBJ1-5; possibly TRBD1 for D (5 bases). In germline, CDR1 is SQVTM, CDR2 ANQGSEA. This CDR3 has 15 amino acids. Trimming cost V 3 bases and J 2 bases, with 14 bases left between them. The DNA of the CDR3 is TGCAGCGTTGACGTGGATGGGGGGGGCAATCAGCCCCAGCATTTT. Translated: CSVDVDGGGNQPQHF.

This clone was recorded only once. The rearrangement uses TRBV5-4 and TRBJ2-4; 7 positions agree with TRBD1. CDR1 and CDR2 (germline): SGHNT, YYREEE (reference sequence). The CDR3 extends over 11 amino acids. The junction had 6 bases not matched to a gene; V was cut back by 5 bases and J by 13 bases. The CDR3 DNA is TGTGCCAGCAGTCCTCCGGGACAGCAGTACTTC. Translated: CASSPPGQQYF.

The chain recombines TRBV4-1 with TRBJ2-1, with TRBD2 matching over 9 bases. V was pared by 3 bases and J by 5 bases, with 14 bases of the junction left unmatched. The CDR3 has 18 residues. Germline V lookup: CDR1 MGHRA, CDR2 YSYEKL. The CDR3 DNA reads as TGCGCCAGCAGCCACGGGATCAGGCTAGCGGGACCCAACAATGAGCAGTTCTTC. Translating it yields CASSHGIRLAGPNNEQFF.

V gene TRBV1 combines with J gene TRBJ2-5; the table's D call TRBD2 went unverified against the DNA. TRBV1 is flagged as a pseudogene. This CDR3 region has 15 residues. The CDR3 sequence: CTSSHGGRAWETQYF. DNA for the CDR3: TGCACCAGCAGCCATGGGGGGAGGGCGTGGGAGACCCAGTACTTC.

A remark on this clone: This same CDR3 is encoded by further DNA sequences in the sample. The chain links TRBV3-1 (or the pseudogene TRBV3-2) to TRBJ2-1; 7 nucleotides line up with TRBD2. The CDR3 totals 15 residues. The V segment lost 1 base and the J segment 2 bases; nucleotides outside the gene matches: 2. CDR1 is LGHDT and CDR2 is YNNKEL in the germline V gene (reference sequence). This CDR3 reads CASSQVLAAYNEQFF. The DNA of the CDR3 is TGTGCCAGCAGCCAAGTGCTAGCGGCCTACAATGAGCAGTTCTTC.

The rearrangement links TRBV3-1 (or the pseudogene TRBV3-2) to TRBJ1-6, with 10 bases that match TRBD1. V lost 8 bases and J lost 10; bases outside the gene matches: 5. CDR3 length: 13 amino acids. Looked up from germline, CDR1 is LGHDT and CDR2 is YNNKEL (reference sequence). The CDR3 sequence: CASQGTGDSPLHF. CDR3 bases: TGTGCCAGCCAGGGGACAGGGGACTCACCCCTCCACTTT.

J is TRBJ1-3 and V is TRBV19; D might be TRBD1 (5 bases). Germline lookup yields CDR1 LNHDA and CDR2 SQIVND (reference sequence). CDR3 length equals 14 residues. V was pared by 1 base and J by 1 base, with 5 bases between. The CDR3 loop is CASSIAGSGNTIYF. The CDR3 DNA is TGTGCCAGTAGTATAGCAGGGTCTGGAAACACCATATATTTT. Full variable domain (missing parts from reference TRBV19 and TRBJ1-3): DGGITQSPKYLFRKEGQNVTLSCEQNLNHDAMYWYRQDPGQGLRLIYYSQIVNDFQKGDIAEGYSVSREKKESFPLTVTSAQKNPTAFYLCASSIAGSGNTIYFGEGSWLTVV.

This clone was seen more than once but under ten times. The chain has TRBV5-1 and TRBJ2-1; the match to TRBD2 covers 11 bases. V trimming: 6 bases; J trimming: 0 bases; junction bases outside the gene matches: 17. In germline, CDR1 is SGHRS, CDR2 YFSETQ. CDR3 length: 20 amino acids. The CDR3 here is CASTPSRGLAGASSYNEQFF. DNA for the CDR3: TGCGCCAGCACCCCTTCCCGTGGACTAGCGGGCGCTAGCTCCTACAATGAGCAGTTCTTC.